This TCR beta chain was profiled in a study of blood T cell repertoires in COVID-19. Across the whole study: From the United States, Italy and Spain came samples of acute and convalescent COVID-19. The cDNA or gDNA used as material had been derived from T cells, B-cell-depleted T cells, or PBMCs.

This table comes from immunoSEQ multiplex PCR, and its TCRdb copy is limited to in-frame clones, with some not included. Counted here are about 150,000 clones, 75% to 90% occurring once; the ten biggest clones make up about 2.4%. CDR1 SGHRS and CDR2 YFSETQ come from the germline V gene. CDR3 length equals 16 residues. V was cut by 0 bases and J by 2 bases, with 14 bases left in between. Sequenced material: peripheral blood. The V and J genes are TRBV5-1 and TRBJ2-5; perhaps TRBD1 as D (5 bases). The source of this sequence is a woman in her 70s with acute or convalescent COVID-19. Written as DNA, the CDR3 is TGCGCCAGCAGCTTGGGCGGCTCAACAGGTCAAGAGACCCAGTACTTC. Protein sequence: CASSLGGSTGQETQYF.